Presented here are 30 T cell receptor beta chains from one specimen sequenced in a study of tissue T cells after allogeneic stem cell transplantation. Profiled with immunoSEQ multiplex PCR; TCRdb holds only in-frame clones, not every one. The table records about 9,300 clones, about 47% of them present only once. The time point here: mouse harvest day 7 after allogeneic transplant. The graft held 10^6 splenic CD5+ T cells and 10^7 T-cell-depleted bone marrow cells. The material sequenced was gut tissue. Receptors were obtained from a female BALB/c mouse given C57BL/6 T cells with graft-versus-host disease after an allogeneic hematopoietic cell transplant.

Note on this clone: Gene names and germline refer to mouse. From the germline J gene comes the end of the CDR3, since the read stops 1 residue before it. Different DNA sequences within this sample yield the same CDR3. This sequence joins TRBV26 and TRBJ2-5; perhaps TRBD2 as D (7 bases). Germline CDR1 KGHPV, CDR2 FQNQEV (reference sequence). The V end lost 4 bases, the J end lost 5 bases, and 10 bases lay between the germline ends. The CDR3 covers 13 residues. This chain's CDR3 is CASSRGARDTQYF. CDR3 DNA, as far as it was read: TGTGCCAGCAGTCGGGGGGCTCGAGACACCCAGTAC.

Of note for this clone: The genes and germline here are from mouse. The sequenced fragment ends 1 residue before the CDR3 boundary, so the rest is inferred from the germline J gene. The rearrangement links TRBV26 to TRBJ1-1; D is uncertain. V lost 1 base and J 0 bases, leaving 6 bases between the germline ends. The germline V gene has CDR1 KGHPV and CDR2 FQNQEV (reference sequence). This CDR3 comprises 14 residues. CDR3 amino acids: CASSLYNANTEVFF. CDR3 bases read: TGTGCCAGCAGTCTGTACAATGCAAACACAGAAGTCTTC.

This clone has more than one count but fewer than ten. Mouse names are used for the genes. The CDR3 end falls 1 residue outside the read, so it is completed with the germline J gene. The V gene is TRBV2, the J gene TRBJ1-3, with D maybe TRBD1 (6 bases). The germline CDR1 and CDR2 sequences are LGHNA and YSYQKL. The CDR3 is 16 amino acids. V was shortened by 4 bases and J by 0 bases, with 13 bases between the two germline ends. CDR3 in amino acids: CASSPKGGYSGNTLYF. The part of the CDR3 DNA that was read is TGTGCCAGCAGCCCTAAGGGGGGCTATTCTGGAAATACGCTCTAT.

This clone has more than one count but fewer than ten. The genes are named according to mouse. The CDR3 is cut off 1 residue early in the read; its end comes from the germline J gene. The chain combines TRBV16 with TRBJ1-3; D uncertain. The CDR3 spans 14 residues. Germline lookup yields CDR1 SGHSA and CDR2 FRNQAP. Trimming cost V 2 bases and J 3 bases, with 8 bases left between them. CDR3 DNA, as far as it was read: TGTGCAAGCAGCTTAATGGGTTTTGGAAATACGCTCTAT. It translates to CASSLMGFGNTLY. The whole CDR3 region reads CASSLMGFGNTLYF.

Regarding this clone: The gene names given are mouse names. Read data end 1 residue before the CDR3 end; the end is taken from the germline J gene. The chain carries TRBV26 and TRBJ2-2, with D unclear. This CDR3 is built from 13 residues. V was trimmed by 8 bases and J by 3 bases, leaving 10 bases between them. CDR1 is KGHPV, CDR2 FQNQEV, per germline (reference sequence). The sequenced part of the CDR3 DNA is TGTGCCAGCGGCGGGGTTCACACCGGGCAGCTCTAC. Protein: CASGGVHTGQLY. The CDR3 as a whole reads CASGGVHTGQLYF.

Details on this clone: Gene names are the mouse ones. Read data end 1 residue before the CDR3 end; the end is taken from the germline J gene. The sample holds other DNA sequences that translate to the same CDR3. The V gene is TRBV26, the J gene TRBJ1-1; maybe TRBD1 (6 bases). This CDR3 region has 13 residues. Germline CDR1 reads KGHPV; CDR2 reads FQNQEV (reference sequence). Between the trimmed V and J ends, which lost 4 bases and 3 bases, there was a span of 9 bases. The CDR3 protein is CASSPGQYTEVFF. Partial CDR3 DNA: TGTGCCAGCAGTCCCGGACAGTACACAGAAGTCTTC.

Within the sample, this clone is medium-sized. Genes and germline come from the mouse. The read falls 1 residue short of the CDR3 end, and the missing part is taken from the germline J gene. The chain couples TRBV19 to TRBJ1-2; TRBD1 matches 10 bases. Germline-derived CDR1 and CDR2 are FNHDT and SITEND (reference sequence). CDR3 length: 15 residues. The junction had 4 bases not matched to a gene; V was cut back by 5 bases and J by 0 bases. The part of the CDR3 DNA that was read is TGTGCCAGCAGCCGACAGGGGGCGTCAAACTCCGACTACACC. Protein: CASSRQGASNSDYT. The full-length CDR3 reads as CASSRQGASNSDYTF. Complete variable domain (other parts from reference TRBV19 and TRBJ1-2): GGIITQTPKFLIGQEGQKLTLKCQQNFNHDTMYWYRQDSGKGLRLIYYSITENDLQKGDLSEGYDASREKKSSFSLTVTSAQKNEMAVFLCASSRQGASNSDYTFGSGTRLLVI.

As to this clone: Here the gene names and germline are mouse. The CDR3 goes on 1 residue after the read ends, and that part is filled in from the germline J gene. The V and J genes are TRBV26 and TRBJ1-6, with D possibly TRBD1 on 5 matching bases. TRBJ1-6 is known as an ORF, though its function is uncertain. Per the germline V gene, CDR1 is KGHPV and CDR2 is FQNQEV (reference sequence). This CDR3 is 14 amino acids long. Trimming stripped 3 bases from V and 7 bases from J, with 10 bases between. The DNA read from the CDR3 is TGTGCCAGCAGTCTCCGGGAGGGGAATTCGCCCCTCTAC. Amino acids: CASSLREGNSPLY. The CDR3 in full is CASSLREGNSPLYF.

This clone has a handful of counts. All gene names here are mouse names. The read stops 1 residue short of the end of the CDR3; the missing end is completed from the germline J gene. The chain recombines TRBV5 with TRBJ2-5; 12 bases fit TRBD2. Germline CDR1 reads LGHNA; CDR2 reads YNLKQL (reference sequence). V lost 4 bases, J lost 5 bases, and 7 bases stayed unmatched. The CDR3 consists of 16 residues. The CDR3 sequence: CASSPRLGGRGDTQYF. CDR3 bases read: TGTGCCAGCAGCCCTCGACTGGGGGGGCGCGGAGACACCCAGTAC.

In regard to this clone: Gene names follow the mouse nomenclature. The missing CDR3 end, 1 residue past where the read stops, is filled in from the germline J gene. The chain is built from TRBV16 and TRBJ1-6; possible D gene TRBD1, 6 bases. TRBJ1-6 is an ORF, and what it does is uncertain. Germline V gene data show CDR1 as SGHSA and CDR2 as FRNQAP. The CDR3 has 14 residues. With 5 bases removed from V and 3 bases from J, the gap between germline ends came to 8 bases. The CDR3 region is CASSQQGYNSPLYF. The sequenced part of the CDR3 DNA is TGTGCAAGCAGCCAACAGGGCTATAATTCGCCCCTCTAC.

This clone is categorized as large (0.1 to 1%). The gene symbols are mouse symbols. This CDR3 reads CASSRQSSYEQYF. Partial CDR3 DNA: TGTGCCAGCAGTCGACAGAGCTCCTATGAACAGTAC. The rearrangement joins TRBV26 to TRBJ2-7; a possible D gene is TRBD1 (5 bases). The read ends 1 residue shy of where the CDR3 ends; the end is completed using the germline J gene. The germline CDR1 and CDR2 sequences are KGHPV and FQNQEV (reference sequence). V shed 4 bases and J shed 0 bases, with 7 bases lying between them. The CDR3 spans 13 residues.

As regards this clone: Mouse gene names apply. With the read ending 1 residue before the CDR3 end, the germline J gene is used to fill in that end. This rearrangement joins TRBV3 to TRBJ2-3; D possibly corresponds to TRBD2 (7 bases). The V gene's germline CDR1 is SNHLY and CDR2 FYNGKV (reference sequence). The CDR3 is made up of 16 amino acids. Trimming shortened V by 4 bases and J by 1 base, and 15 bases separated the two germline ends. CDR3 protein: CASSSRGGRRAETLYF. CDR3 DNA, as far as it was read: TGTGCCAGCAGCTCTAGAGGGGGGCGCCGTGCAGAAACGCTGTAT.

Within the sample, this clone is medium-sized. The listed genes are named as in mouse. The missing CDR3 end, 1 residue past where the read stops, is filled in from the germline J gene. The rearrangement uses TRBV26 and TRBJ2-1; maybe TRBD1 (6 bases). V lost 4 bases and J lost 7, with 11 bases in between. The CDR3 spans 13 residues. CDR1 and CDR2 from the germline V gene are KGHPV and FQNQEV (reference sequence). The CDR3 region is CASSQQGGAEQFF. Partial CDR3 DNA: TGTGCCAGCAGTCAACAGGGTGGGGCTGAGCAGTTC.

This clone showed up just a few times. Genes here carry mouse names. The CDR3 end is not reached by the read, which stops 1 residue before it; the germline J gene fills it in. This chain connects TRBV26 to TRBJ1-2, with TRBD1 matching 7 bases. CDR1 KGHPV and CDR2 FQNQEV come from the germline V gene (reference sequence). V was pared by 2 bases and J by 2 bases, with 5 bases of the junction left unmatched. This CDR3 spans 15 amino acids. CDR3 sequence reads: CASSLLQGGNSDYTF. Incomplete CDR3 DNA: TGTGCCAGCAGTCTGCTGCAGGGGGGGAACTCCGACTACACC.

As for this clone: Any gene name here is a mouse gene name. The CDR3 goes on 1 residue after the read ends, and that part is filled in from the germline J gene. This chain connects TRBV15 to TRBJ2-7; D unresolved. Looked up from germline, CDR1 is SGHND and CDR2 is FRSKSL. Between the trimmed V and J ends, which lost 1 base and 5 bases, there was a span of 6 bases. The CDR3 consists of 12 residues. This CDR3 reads CASSLGKDEQYF. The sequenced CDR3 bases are TGTGCCAGCAGTTTAGGGAAGGATGAACAGTAC.

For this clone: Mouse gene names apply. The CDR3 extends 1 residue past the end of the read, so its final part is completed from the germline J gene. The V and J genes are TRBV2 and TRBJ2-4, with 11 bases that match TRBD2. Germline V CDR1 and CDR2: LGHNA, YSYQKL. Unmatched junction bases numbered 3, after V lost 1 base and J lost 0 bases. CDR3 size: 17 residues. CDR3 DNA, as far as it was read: TGTGCCAGCAGCCAAGGCCGGGACTGGGGGAGTCAAAACACCTTGTAC. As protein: CASSQGRDWGSQNTLY. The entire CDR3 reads CASSQGRDWGSQNTLYF.

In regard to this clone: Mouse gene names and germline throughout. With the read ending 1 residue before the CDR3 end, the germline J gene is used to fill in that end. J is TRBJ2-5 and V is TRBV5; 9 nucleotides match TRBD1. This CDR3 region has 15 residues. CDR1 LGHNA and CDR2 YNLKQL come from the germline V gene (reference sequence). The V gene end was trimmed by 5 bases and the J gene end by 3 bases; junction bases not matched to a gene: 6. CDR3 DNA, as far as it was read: TGTGCCAGCAGCGTCGGGACAGGGTCGCAAGACACCCAGTAC. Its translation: CASSVGTGSQDTQY. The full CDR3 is CASSVGTGSQDTQYF.

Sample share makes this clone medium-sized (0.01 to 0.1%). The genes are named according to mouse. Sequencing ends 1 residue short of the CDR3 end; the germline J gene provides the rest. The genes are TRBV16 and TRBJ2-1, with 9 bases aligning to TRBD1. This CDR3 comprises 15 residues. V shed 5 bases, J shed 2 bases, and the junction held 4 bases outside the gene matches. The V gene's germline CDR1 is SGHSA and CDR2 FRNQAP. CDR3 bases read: TGTGCAAGCAGCAACCGGGACAGGGACTATGCTGAGCAGTTC. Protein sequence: CASSNRDRDYAEQF. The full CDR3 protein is CASSNRDRDYAEQFF.

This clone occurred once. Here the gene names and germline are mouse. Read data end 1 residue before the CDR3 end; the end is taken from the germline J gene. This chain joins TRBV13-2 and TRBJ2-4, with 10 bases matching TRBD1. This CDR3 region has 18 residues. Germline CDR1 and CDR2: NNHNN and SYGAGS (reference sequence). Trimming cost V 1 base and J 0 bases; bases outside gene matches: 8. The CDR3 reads CASGDLWGQGRSQNTLYF. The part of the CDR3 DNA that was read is TGTGCCAGCGGTGATCTGTGGGGACAGGGGAGGAGTCAAAACACCTTGTAC.

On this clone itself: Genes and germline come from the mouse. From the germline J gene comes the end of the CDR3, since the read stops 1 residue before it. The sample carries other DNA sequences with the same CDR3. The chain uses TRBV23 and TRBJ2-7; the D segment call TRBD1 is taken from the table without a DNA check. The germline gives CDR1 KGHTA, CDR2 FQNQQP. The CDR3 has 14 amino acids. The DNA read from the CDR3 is TGCTCCAGCAGTCAAGGGACAGGGGGGTATGAACAGTAC. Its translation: CSSSQGTGGYEQY. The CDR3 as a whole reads CSSSQGTGGYEQYF.

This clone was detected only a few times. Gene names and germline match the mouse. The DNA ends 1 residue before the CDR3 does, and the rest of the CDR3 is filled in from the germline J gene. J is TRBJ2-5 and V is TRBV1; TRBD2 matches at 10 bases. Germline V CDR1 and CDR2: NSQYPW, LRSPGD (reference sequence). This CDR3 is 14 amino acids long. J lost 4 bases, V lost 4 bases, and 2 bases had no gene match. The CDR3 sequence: CTCSGLGGEDTQYF. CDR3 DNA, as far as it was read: TGCACCTGCAGTGGACTGGGGGGCGAAGACACCCAGTAC.

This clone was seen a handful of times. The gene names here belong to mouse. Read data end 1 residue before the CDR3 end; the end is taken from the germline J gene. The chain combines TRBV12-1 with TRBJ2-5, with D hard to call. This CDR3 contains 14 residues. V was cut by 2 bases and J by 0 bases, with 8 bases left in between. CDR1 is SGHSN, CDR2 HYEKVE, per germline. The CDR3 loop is CASSPHINQDTQYF. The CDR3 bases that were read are TGTGCCAGCTCTCCCCACATTAACCAAGACACCCAGTAC. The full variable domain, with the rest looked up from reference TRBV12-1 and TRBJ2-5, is DSGVVQSPRHIIKEKGGRSVLTCIPISGHSNVVWYQQTLGKELKFLIQHYEKVERDKGFLPSRFSVQQFDDYHSEMNMSALELEDSAMYFCASSPHINQDTQYFGPGTRLLVL.

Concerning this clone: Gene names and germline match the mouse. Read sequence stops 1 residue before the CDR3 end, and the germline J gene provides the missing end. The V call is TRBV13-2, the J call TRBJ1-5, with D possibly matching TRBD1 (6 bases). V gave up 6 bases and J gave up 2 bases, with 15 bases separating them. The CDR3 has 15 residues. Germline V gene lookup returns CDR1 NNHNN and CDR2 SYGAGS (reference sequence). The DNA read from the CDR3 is TGTGCCAGCGTGATCTGGGGGGCTGACAACCAGGCTCCGCTT. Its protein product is CASVIWGADNQAPL. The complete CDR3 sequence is CASVIWGADNQAPLF.

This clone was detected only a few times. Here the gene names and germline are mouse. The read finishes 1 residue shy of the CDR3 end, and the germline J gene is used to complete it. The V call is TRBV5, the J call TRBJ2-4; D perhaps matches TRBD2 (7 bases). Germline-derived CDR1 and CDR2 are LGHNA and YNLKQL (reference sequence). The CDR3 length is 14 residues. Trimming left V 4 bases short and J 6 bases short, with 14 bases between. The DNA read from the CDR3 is TGTGCCAGCAGCCCCCGCGGGGGGCTTAACACCTTGTAC. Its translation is CASSPRGGLNTLY. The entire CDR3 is CASSPRGGLNTLYF.

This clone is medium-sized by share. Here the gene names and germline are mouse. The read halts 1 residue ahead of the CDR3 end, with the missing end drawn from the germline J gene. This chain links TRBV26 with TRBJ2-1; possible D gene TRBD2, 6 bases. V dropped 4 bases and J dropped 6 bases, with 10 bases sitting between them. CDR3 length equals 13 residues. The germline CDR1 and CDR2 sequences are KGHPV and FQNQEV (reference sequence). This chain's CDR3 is CASSHWGSAEQFF. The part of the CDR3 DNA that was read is TGTGCCAGCAGTCATTGGGGGAGTGCTGAGCAGTTC. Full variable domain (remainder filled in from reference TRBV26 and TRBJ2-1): NSKVIQTPRYLVKGQGQKAKMRCIPEKGHPVVFWYQQNKNNEFKFLINFQNQEVLQQIDMTEKRFSAECPSNSPCSLEIQSSEAGDSALYLCASSHWGSAEQFFGPGTRLTVL.

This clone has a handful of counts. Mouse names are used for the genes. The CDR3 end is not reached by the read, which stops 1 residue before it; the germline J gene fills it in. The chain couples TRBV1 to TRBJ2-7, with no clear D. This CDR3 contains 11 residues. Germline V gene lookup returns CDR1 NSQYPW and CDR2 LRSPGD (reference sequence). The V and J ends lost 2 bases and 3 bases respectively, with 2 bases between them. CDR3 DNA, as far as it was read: TGCACCTGCAGTGCACGCTATGAACAGTAC. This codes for CTCSARYEQY. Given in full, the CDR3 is CTCSARYEQYF.

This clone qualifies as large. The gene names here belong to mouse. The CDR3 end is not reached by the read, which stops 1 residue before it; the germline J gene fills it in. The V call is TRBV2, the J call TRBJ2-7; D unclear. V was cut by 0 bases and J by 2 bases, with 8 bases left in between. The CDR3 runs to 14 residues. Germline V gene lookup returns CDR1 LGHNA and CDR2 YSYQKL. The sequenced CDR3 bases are TGTGCCAGCAGCCAAGATCCGGGTGCCTATGAACAGTAC. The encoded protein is CASSQDPGAYEQY. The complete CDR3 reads CASSQDPGAYEQYF.

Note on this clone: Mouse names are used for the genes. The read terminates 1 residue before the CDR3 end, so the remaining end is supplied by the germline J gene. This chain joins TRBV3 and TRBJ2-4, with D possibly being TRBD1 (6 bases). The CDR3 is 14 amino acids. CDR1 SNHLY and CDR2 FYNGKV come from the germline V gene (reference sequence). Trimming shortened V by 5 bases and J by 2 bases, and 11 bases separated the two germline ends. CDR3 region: CASSPKGVQNTLYF. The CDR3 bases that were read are TGTGCCAGCAGCCCCAAGGGGGTTCAAAACACCTTGTAC. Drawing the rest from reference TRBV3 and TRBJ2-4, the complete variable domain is GPKVLQIPSHQIIDMGQMVTLNCDPVSNHLYFYWYKQILGQQMEFLVNFYNGKVMEKSKLFKDQFSVERPDGSYFTLKIQPTALEDSAVYFCASSPKGVQNTLYFGAGTRLSVL.

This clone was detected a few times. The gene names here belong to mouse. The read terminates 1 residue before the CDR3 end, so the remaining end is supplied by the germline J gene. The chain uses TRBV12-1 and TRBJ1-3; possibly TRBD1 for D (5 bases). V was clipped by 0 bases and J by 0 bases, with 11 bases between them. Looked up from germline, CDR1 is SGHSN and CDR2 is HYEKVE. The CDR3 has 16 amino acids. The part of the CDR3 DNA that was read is TGTGCCAGCTCTCTCGCAGGACACACTTCTGGAAATACGCTCTAT. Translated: CASSLAGHTSGNTLY. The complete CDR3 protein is CASSLAGHTSGNTLYF.

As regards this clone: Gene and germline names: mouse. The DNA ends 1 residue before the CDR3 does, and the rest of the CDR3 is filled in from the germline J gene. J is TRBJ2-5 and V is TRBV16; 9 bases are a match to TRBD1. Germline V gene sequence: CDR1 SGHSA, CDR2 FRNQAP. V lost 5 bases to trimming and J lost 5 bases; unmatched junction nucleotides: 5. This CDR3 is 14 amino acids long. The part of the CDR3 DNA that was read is TGTGCAAGCAGCCCACAGGGGGCGGGAGACACCCAGTAC. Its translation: CASSPQGAGDTQY. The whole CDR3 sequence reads CASSPQGAGDTQYF.